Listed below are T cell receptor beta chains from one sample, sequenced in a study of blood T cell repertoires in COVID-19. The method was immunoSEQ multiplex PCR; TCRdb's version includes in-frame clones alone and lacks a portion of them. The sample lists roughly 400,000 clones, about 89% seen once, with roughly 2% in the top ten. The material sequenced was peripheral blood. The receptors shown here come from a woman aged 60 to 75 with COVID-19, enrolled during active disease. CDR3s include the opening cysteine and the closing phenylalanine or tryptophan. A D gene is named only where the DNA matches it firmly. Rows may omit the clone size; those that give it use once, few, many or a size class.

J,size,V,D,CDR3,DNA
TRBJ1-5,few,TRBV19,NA,CASSQGGPQHF,TGTGCCAGTAGTCAGGGTGGGCCCCAGCATTTT
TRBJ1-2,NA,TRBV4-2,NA,CASSQLGTDDGYTF,TGTGCCAGCAGCCAACTGGGGACTGATGACGGCTACACCTTC
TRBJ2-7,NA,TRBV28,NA,CASSFWSGAYEQYF,TGTGCCAGCAGTTTCTGGTCAGGGGCCTACGAGCAGTACTTC
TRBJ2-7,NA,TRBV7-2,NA,CASSLASNFQGSGSEQYF,TGTGCCAGCAGCTTAGCCAGTAATTTTCAGGGGAGTGGTTCCGAGCAGTACTTC
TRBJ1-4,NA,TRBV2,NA,CASSLSTVFNEKLFF,TGTGCCAGCAGCCTCTCGACAGTTTTTAATGAAAAACTGTTTTTT
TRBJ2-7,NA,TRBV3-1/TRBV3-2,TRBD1,CASSQQGTGGRYEQYF,TGTGCCAGCAGCCAACAGGGGACAGGGGGTAGGTACGAGCAGTACTTC
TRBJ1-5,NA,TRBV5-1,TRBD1,CASSVGTGGGQPQHF,TGCGCCAGCAGCGTGGGGACAGGCGGAGGCCAGCCCCAGCATTTT
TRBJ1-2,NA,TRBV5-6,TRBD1,CASSEGQGVLYYGYTF,TGTGCCAGCAGCGAGGGACAGGGGGTTCTTTACTATGGCTACACCTTC
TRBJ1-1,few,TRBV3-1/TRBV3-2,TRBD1,CASSPTTGFGTEAFF,TGTGCCAGCAGCCCAACGACAGGGTTCGGCACTGAAGCTTTCTTT
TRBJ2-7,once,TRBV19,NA,CASSIDHGKRYEQYF,TGTGCCAGTAGTATAGATCATGGTAAGAGATACGAGCAGTACTTC
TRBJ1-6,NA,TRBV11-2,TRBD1,CASSFQGASPLHF,TGTGCCAGCAGCTTCCAGGGGGCTTCACCCCTCCACTTT
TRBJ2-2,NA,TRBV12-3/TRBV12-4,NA,CASSATGIGELFF,TGTGCCAGCAGTGCTACAGGGATCGGGGAGCTGTTTTTT
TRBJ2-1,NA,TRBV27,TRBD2,CASSPQRGGQNEQFF,TGTGCCAGCAGTCCCCAGCGGGGGGGCCAGAATGAGCAGTTCTTC
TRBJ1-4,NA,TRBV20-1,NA,CSASSPDTLLATNEKLFF,TGCAGTGCTAGTTCCCCTGATACTTTGCTTGCAACTAATGAAAAACTGTTTTTT
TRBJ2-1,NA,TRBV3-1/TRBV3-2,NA,CASSQDSVRGQFF,TGTGCCAGCAGCCAAGATTCTGTTCGGGGGCAGTTCTTC
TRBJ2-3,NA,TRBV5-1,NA,CASSPLQGRNTQYF,TGCGCCAGCAGCCCCCTGCAGGGGCGAAATACGCAGTATTTT
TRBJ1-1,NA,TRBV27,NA,CASSFTRVGTEAFF,TGTGCCAGCAGTTTTACCAGGGTGGGGACTGAAGCTTTCTTT
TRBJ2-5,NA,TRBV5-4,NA,CASSLRLGIGETQYF,TGTGCCAGCAGCCTCCGGCTAGGAATAGGAGAGACCCAGTACTTC
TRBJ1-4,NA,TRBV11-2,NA,CASSLVRGREKLFF,TGTGCCAGCAGCTTGGTCAGGGGAAGAGAAAAACTGTTTTTT
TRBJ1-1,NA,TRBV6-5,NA,CASSPPGRVPEAFF,TGTGCCAGCAGCCCCCCGGGCAGGGTCCCTGAAGCTTTCTTT
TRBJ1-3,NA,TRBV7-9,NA,CASSSLGSGNTIYF,TGTGCCAGCAGCTCACTAGGCTCTGGAAACACCATATATTTT
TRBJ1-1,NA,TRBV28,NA,CASSLSQVNTEAFF,TGTGCCAGCAGTCTGAGTCAGGTGAACACTGAAGCTTTCTTT
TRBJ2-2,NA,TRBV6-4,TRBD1,CASSDSNRGYPGELFF,TGTGCCAGCAGTGACTCCAACAGGGGGTATCCCGGGGAGCTGTTTTTT
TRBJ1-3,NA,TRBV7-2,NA,CASSLAQGGWENTIYF,TGTGCCAGCAGCTTAGCGCAAGGGGGTTGGGAAAACACCATATATTTT
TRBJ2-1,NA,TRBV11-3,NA,CASSSPTRGGIYNEQFF,TGTGCCAGCAGCTCTCCTACGAGGGGGGGAATTTACAATGAGCAGTTCTTC
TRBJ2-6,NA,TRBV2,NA,CASNTPGGSGANVLTF,TGTGCCAGCAACACCCCCGGCGGTTCTGGGGCCAACGTCCTGACTTTC
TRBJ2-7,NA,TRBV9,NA,CASSASSYEQYF,TGTGCCAGCAGCGCCTCTAGTTACGAGCAGTACTTC
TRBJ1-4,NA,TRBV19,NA,CASRTDYLGSEKLFF,TGTGCCAGTCGGACAGACTACTTAGGAAGTGAAAAACTGTTTTTT
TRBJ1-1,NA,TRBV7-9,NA,CASSSRAGLNTEAFF,TGTGCCAGCAGCTCCAGGGCCGGGTTGAACACTGAAGCTTTCTTT
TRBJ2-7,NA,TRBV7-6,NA,CASSQDGSYEQYF,TGTGCCAGCTCCCAAGACGGGTCCTACGAGCAGTACTTC
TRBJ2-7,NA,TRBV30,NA,CAWSKPGLLSYEQYF,TGTGCCTGGTCAAAACCAGGACTCCTTTCGTACGAGCAGTACTTC
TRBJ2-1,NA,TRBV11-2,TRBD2,CASTSTSGGLPYNEQFF,TGTGCCAGCACCTCGACTAGCGGGGGACTCCCTTACAATGAGCAGTTCTTC
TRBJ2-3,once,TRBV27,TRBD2,CATALAGGYTDTQYF,TGTGCCACCGCACTAGCGGGGGGGTACACAGATACGCAGTATTTT
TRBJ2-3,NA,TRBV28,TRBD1,CASSFSRGYSTDTQYF,TGTGCCAGCAGTTTCTCCAGGGGGTATTCTACAGATACGCAGTATTTT
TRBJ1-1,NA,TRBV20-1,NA,CSASRGPGGGEAFF,TGCAGTGCTAGTCGAGGCCCCGGGGGGGGTGAAGCTTTCTTT
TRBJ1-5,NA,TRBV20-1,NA,CSASAGTRQPQHF,TGCAGTGCTAGTGCGGGTACGAGGCAGCCCCAGCATTTT
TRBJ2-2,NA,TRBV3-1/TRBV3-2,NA,CASSFNGELFF,TGTGCCAGCAGCTTTAACGGGGAGCTGTTTTTT
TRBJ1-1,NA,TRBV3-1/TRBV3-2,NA,CASGDRGNTEAFF,TGTGCCAGCGGCGACAGAGGGAACACTGAAGCTTTCTTT
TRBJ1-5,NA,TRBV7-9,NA,CASSPGGVRGNQPQHF,TGTGCCAGCAGCCCCGGGGGGGTAAGGGGCAATCAGCCCCAGCATTTT
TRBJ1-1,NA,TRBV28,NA,CASSSFTYKGGGAGGPNTEAFF,TGTGCCAGCAGTTCTTTTACCTACAAGGGAGGAGGGGCGGGGGGACCGAACACTGAAGCTTTCTTT